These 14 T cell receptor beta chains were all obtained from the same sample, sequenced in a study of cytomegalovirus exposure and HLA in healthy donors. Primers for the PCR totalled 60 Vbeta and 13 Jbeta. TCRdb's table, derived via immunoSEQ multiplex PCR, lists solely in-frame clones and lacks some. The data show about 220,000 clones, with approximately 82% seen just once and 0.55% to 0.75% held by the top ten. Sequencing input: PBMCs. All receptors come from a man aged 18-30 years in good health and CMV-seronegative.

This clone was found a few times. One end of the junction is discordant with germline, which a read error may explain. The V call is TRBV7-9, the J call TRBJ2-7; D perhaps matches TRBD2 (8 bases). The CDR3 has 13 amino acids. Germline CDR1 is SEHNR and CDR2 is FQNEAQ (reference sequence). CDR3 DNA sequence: TGTTCCAGCAGGGGGACTAGTGACTACGAGCAGTACTTC. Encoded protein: CSSRGTSDYEQYF.

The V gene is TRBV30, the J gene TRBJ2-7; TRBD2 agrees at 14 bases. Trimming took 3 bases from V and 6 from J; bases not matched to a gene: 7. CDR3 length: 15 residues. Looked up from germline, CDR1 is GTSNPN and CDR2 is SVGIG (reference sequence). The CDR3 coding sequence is TGTGCCTGGAGGACTAGCGGGAGGGCCTCGATCGAGCAGTACTTC. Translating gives CAWRTSGRASIEQYF.

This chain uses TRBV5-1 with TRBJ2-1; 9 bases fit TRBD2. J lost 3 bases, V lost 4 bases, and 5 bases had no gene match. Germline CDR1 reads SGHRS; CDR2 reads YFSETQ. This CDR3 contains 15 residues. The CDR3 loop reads CASSLRLADYNEQFF. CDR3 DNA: TGCGCCAGCAGCCTTAGACTAGCGGACTACAATGAGCAGTTCTTC.

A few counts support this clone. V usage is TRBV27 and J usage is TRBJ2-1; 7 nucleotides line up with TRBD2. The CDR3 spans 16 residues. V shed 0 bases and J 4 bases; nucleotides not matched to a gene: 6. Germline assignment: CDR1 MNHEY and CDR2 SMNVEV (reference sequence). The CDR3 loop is CASSLSSREVYNEQFF. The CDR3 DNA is TGTGCCAGCAGTTTATCTTCCCGGGAGGTATACAATGAGCAGTTCTTC.

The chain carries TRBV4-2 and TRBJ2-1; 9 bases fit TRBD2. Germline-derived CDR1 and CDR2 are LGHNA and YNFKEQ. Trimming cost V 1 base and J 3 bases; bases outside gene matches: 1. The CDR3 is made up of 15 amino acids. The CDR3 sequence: CASSQGAGGYNEQFF. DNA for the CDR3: TGTGCCAGCAGCCAAGGAGCGGGAGGCTACAATGAGCAGTTCTTC.

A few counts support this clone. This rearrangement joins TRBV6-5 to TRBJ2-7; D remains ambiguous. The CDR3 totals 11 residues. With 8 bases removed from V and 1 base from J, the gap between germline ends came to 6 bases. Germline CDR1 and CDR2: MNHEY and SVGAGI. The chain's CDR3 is CASGPSYEQYF. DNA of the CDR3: TGTGCCAGCGGCCCTTCCTACGAGCAGTACTTC.

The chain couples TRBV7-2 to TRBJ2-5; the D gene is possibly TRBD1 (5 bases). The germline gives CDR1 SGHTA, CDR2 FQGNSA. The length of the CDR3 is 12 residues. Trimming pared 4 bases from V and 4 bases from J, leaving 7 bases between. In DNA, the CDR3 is TGTGCCAGCAGCTCGCAGGGAGAGACCCAGTACTTC. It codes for CASSSQGETQYF.

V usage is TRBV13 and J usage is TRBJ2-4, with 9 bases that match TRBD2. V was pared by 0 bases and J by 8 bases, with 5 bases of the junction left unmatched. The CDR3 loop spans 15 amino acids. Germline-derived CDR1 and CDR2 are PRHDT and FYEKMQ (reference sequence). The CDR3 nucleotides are TGTGCCAGCAGCTTAGGTAGCGGGAGTGGGGACATTCAGTACTTC. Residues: CASSLGSGSGDIQYF.

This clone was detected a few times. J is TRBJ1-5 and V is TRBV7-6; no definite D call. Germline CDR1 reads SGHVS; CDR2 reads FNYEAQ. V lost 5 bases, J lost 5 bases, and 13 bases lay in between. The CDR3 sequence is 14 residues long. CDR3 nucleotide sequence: TGTGCCAGCAGCCCTCGGACGGGGTATCAGCCCCAGCATTTT. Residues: CASSPRTGYQPQHF.

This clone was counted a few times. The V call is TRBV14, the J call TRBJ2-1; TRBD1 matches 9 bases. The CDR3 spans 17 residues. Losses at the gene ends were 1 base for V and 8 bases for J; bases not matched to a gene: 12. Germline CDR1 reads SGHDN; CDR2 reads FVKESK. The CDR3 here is CASSQVGPGQGTYEQFF. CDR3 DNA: TGTGCCAGCAGCCAAGTGGGTCCCGGACAGGGGACATATGAGCAGTTCTTC.

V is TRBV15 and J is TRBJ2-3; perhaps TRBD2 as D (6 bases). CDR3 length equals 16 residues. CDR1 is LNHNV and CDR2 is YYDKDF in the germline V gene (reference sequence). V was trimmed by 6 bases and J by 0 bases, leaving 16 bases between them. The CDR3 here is CATRKGGAASTDTQYF. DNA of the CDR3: TGTGCCACCAGGAAAGGCGGGGCAGCCAGCACAGATACGCAGTATTTT.

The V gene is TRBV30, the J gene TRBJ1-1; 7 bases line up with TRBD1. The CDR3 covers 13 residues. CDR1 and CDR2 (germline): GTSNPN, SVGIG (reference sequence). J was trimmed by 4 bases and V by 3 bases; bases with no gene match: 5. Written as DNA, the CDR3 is TGTGCCTGGAGCCTCAGGGGGAGCACTGAAGCTTTCTTT. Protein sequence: CAWSLRGSTEAFF. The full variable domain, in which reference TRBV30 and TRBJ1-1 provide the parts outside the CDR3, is SQTIHQWPATLVQPVGSPLSLECTVEGTSNPNLYWYRQAAGRGLQLLFYSVGIGQISSEVPQNLSASRPQDRQFILSSKKLLLSDSGFYLCAWSLRGSTEAFFGQGTRLTVV.

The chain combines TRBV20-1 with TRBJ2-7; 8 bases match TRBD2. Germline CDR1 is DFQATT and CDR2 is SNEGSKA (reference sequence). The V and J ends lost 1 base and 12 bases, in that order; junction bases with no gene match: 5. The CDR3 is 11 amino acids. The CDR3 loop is CSARVLAGPYF. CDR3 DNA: TGCAGTGCTAGAGTGCTAGCGGGTCCGTACTTC.

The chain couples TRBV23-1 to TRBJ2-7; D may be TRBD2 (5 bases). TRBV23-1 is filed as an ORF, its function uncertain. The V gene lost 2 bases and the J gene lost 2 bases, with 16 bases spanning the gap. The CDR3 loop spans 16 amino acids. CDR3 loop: CASSQQSVGVTYEQYF. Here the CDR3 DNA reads TGCGCCAGCAGTCAACAATCCGTCGGGGTAACCTACGAGCAGTACTTC.